The source of this T cell receptor (beta chain) is a study of molecular identifiers for immune sequencing clone quantification. General study points: It was shown that clones above 20 RNA copies held over 97% of effector molecules, but under 1% in naive cells.

CDR3 length: 16 amino acids. Germline V lookup: CDR1 SGHVS, CDR2 FNYEAQ. Germline trimming cut 5 bases from V and 1 base from J; bases unmatched to any gene: 9. A single record per CDR3 protein comes from TCRdb applying MiXCR to the PCR reads. Seen here are about 630,000 distinct CDR3 sequences, about 25% observed once, and the top ten hold 0.7% to 0.95%. This clonotype has only a few counts. Its antigen remains unknown. The rearrangement links TRBV7-6 to TRBJ2-3; 7 nucleotides line up with TRBD1. The receptor comes from a human donor in good health. Some libraries in this study had Jurkat cell RNA spiked in. Sequencing was performed on naive CD8+ T cells from blood, with Jurkat cell RNA spiked in. Subset described: FACS-sorted CD8+CD4-CCR7+CD45RA+ naive T cells. The CDR3 is CASSLKQGPRTDTQYF. The CDR3 nucleotides are TGTGCCAGCAGCCTCAAACAGGGGCCCCGCACAGATACGCAGTATTTT.